The sequence of this TCR beta chain was determined in a study of CD8 T cells in Susac syndrome. Random hexamers served to reverse transcribe roughly 0.5 to 1 ug RNA. TCRdb reprocessed the immunoSEQ multiplex PCR reads via MiXCR and lists one record per CDR3 protein. Among some 300,000 distinct CDR3 sequences listed, around 83% were seen once. CDR1 and CDR2 (germline): LNHNV, YYDKDF (reference sequence). The CDR3 totals 13 residues. V was shortened by 0 bases and J by 8 bases, with 10 bases between the two germline ends. J is TRBJ1-2 and V is TRBV15; D not resolved. This receptor was obtained from a human donor with multiple sclerosis. Sequences were obtained from CD8+ T cells from PBMCs. The DNA for the CDR3 is TGTGCCACCAGCAGAGAGGGCTCTTTGGGCTACACCTTC. Translating it yields CATSREGSLGYTF.